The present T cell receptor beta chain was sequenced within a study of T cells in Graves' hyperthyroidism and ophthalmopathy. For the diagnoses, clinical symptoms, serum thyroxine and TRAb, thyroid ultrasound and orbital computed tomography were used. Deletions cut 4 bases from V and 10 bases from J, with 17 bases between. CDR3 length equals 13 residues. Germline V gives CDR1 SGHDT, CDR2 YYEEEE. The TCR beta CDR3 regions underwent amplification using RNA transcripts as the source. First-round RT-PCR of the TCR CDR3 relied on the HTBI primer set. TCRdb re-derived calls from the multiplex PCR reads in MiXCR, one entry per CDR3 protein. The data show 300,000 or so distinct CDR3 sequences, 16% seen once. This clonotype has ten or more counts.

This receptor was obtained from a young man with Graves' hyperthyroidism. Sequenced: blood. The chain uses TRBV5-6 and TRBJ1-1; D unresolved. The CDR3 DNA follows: TGTGCCAGCAGCGGGCGGACCGCTCTCAGAGCTTTCTTT. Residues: CASSGRTALRAFF.